This entry describes one T cell receptor beta chain. Clones were read by immunoSEQ multiplex PCR, and TCRdb kept only the in-frame ones, dropping some. The sample carries 95,000 to 100,000 clones, around 92% recorded once. This record belongs to a study of T cell changes during pregnancy in multiple sclerosis. CDR3 size: 15 residues. V was cut by 3 bases and J by 5 bases, with 17 bases left in between. Germline CDR1 SGDLS, CDR2 YYNGEE. The origin of this receptor is a female donor with multiple sclerosis, enrolled in a pregnancy study. Sequencing used peripheral blood, obtained in the second trimester of pregnancy. This chain joins TRBV9 and TRBJ2-5; D perhaps matches TRBD1 (6 bases). CDR3 nucleotide sequence: TGTGCCAGCAGCGCACCGGGACACCCACCGGAGACCCAGTACTTC. As protein: CASSAPGHPPETQYF.